A single sample gave rise to the 2 T cell receptor beta chains below, sequenced in a study of regulatory T cells in long-lasting Graves disease. Time point given: persistent/refractory GD, antithyroid drugs over 5 years with positive TRAb. With RNA extracted from PBMCs as input, the TCR library was made. CDR3 regions were amplified by Arm-PCR using iRepertoire HTBI primers to build TCR beta libraries. TCRdb re-derived calls from the multiplex PCR reads in MiXCR, one entry per CDR3 protein. Among a few hundred thousand distinct CDR3 sequences listed, about 20% were seen once. The material sequenced was peripheral blood mononuclear cells (PBMCs), taken when the disease was refractory, from a patient treated with antithyroid drugs. The source of these receptors is a female donor with Graves disease.

This clonotype has more than one count but fewer than ten. The V gene is TRBV20-1, the J gene TRBJ1-5, with TRBD1 identical over 8 bases. This CDR3 spans 17 amino acids. Germline trimming cut 6 bases from V and 5 bases from J; bases unmatched to any gene: 18. The germline gives CDR1 DFQATT, CDR2 SNEGSKA (reference sequence). The CDR3 is CSAVSGVGQGIYQPQHF. The DNA of the CDR3 is TGCAGTGCCGTCAGCGGGGTCGGACAGGGCATCTATCAGCCCCAGCATTTT.

This clonotype was observed at least ten times. The chain is built from TRBV6-1 and TRBJ2-7; a weak D match, TRBD2 (6 bases). Germline V gives CDR1 MNHNS, CDR2 SASEGT. CDR3 length: 13 amino acids. V gave up 8 bases and J gave up 3 bases, with 14 bases separating them. The CDR3 DNA follows: TGTGCCAGCGGGTGGAGGGACTTCTACGAGCAGTACTTC. It specifies CASGWRDFYEQYF.